The clone carrying this TCR beta chain was seen once. Its specificity is not known. CDR1 and CDR2 from the germline V gene are SGHTA and FQGTGA. V gave up 5 bases and J gave up 2 bases, with 15 bases separating them. CDR3 length equals 15 residues. These data belong to a study of shared clonotypes between healthy human individuals. General study points: When naive CD4 clonotypes were compared across several donors, about 5% were shared. Clonotype sharing across donors was expected to vary with sequencing depth. Represented diversity (both genetic and exposure-history) was limited by the small number of donors.

The investigators split CD4+ cells into a CD45RA+ naive subset and a CD45RA-negative memory subset. The data were produced by immunoSEQ multiplex PCR, yet TCRdb's version contains in-frame clones alone and is incomplete. The data hold millions of clones, with just over 90% observed a single time. V usage is TRBV7-3 and J usage is TRBJ1-1; TRBD1 is a possible D gene (6 bases). Sequenced material: naive CD4+ T cells from PBMCs. Specified subset: CD45RA+ positively selected. The clonotype originates from a man aged 18 to 29 in good health. Some clones in this sample may be carry-over from other donors' samples. This CDR3 reads CASSITGGRNTEAFF. The CDR3 region has the DNA TGTGCCAGCAGCATCACCGGGGGGCGTAACACTGAAGCTTTCTTT.